The 2 T cell receptor beta chains below come from one sample, sequenced in a study of T cells in Graves' hyperthyroidism and ophthalmopathy. The source material, RNA transcripts, was used to amplify TCR beta CDR3 regions. First-round RT-PCR with HTBI primers amplified the TCR CDR3 region. TCRdb re-analysed the multiplex PCR reads in MiXCR, keeping a single row per CDR3 protein. The data contain a few hundred thousand distinct CDR3 sequences, under 60% of them singletons. The sequenced material came from peripheral blood or thyroid tissue (not recorded which). These TCRs come from a woman younger than 30 with Graves' hyperthyroidism.

V usage is TRBV7-9 and J usage is TRBJ2-5; weak D call: TRBD1 (6 bases). This CDR3 comprises 14 residues. The V and J ends lost 1 base and 5 bases respectively, with 11 bases between them. CDR1 SEHNR and CDR2 FQNEAQ come from the germline V gene (reference sequence). The CDR3 protein is CASSLDRVAETQYF. In DNA form, the CDR3 reads TGTGCCAGCAGCTTAGACAGGGTTGCGGAGACCCAGTACTTC. Together with reference TRBV7-9 and TRBJ2-5, the CDR3 gives the full variable domain: DTGVSQNPRHKITKRGQNVTFRCDPISEHNRLYWYRQTLGQGPEFLTYFQNEAQLEKSRLLSDRFSAERPKGSFSTLEIQRTEQGDSAMYLCASSLDRVAETQYFGPGTRLLVL.

This clonotype occurred many times. V is TRBV27 and J is TRBJ2-7; possible D gene TRBD2, 6 bases. With 10 bases removed from V and 5 bases from J, the gap between germline ends came to 12 bases. The germline V gene has CDR1 MNHEY and CDR2 SMNVEV (reference sequence). This CDR3 comprises 11 residues. CDR3: CATGAGNEQYF. DNA for the CDR3: TGTGCCACCGGGGCGGGGAACGAGCAGTACTTC.